This is a list of T cell receptor beta chains from one sample in a study of T cells in Graves' hyperthyroidism and ophthalmopathy. MiXCR, applied by TCRdb to the multiplex PCR reads, yields one record per CDR3 protein. The table shows around 520,000 distinct CDR3 sequences, with 13% to 15% occurring only once. The sample consisted of blood. Source of these receptors: a woman aged 18-35 years with Graves' hyperthyroidism. The CDR3 runs from the conserved cysteine through the conserved F or W. D genes are given only for firm matches. Expanded clones are given a class, and other clones once, few, many or no size at all.

many	TRBV12-3/TRBV12-4	TRBJ1-4	NA	TGTGCCAGCAGTCACTCGGGGGTGAACAGGGTTGAAAAACTGTTTTTT	CASSHSGVNRVEKLFF
NA	TRBV10-2	TRBJ2-1	NA	TGCGCCAGCAGTGCTCCACCTGGGGCTAGCACGTACAATGAGCAGTTCTTC	CASSAPPGASTYNEQFF
many	TRBV30	TRBJ1-3	NA	TGTGCCTGGAGAAGGACGGACTCTGGAAACACCATATATTTT	CAWRRTDSGNTIYF
many	TRBV30	TRBJ1-3	NA	TGTGCCTGGAACCCAGGGTTGAACACCATATATTTT	CAWNPGLNTIYF
NA	TRBV24-1	TRBJ2-5	TRBD2	TGTGCCACCAGTTTTGGCGGGGGATCAGAGACCCAGTACTTC	CATSFGGGSETQYF
NA	TRBV6-1	TRBJ1-2	TRBD1	TGTGCCAGCAGCAGGACAGGGGGTGACGCGTCCTCTAACTATGGCTACACCTTC	CASSRTGGDASSNYGYTF
many	TRBV6-1	TRBJ2-2	NA	TGTGCCAGCAGCCCAACTAGCACCGGGGAGCTGTTTTTT	CASSPTSTGELFF
many	TRBV4-1	TRBJ2-5	NA	TGCGCCAGCAGCCAAGGAGAGACCCAAGAGACCCAGTACTTC	CASSQGETQETQYF
many	TRBV2	TRBJ2-3	NA	TGTGCCAGCAGTATACACACAGGGAGCGGGACAGATACGCAGTATTTT	CASSIHTGSGTDTQYF
few	TRBV29-1	TRBJ1-2	NA	TGCAGCGTTGCTTCGGGAACTAACTATGGCTACACCTTC	CSVASGTNYGYTF
many	TRBV7-3	TRBJ2-1	TRBD2	TGTGCCAGCAGCTCGACCGGCGGGAGCTCCTACAATGAGCAGTTCTTC	CASSSTGGSSYNEQFF
NA	TRBV30	TRBJ1-1	NA	TGTGCCTGGAGTGACAGGGAGGCCACTGAAGCTTTCTTT	CAWSDREATEAFF
NA	TRBV12-3/TRBV12-4	TRBJ1-6	TRBD1	TGTGCCAGCAGTTTAGGGACAGGGGGGAGTTCACCCCTCCACTTT	CASSLGTGGSSPLHF
few	TRBV6-1	TRBJ1-1	NA	TGTGCCAGCAGTGAAGCCCCGGACGGGAGCACTGAAGCTTTCTTT	CASSEAPDGSTEAFF
NA	TRBV5-6	TRBJ2-2	TRBD2	TGTGCCAGCAGCCTAGCGGGAGGGAACACCGGGGAGCTGTTTTTT	CASSLAGGNTGELFF
few	TRBV5-1	TRBJ2-2	NA	TGCGCCAGCAGCATCGGACTGAGCGCGAACACCGGGGAGCTGTTTTTT	CASSIGLSANTGELFF
many	TRBV11-2	TRBJ1-2	NA	TGTGCCAGCAGCGGCGCCACAGGGAACTATGGCTACACCTTC	CASSGATGNYGYTF
many	TRBV10-3	TRBJ1-2	NA	TGTGCCATCAGTGAGAACCGAGGTGATGGCTACACCTTC	CAISENRGDGYTF
once	TRBV11-3	TRBJ2-2	NA	TGTGCCAGAAAAGGGAGTAGCGGAAACACCGGGGAGCTGTTTTTT	CARKGSSGNTGELFF
many	TRBV11-2	TRBJ1-1	NA	TGTGCCAGCAGCTTAGGTCCCCCGGGAGCTCTGAACACTGAAGCTTTCTTT	CASSLGPPGALNTEAFF
NA	TRBV20-1	TRBJ2-5	NA	TGCAGTGCTAGCCTCAGACGGCTACAAGAGACCCAGTACTTC	CSASLRRLQETQYF
many	TRBV20-1	TRBJ2-5	NA	TGCAGTGCCTTTGGGCAAGAGACCCAGTACTTC	CSAFGQETQYF
NA	TRBV11-2	TRBJ2-2	NA	TGTGCCAGCAGCGTGGAGGGACAAAAAAACACCGGGGAGCTGTTTTTT	CASSVEGQKNTGELFF
few	TRBV7-9	TRBJ1-1	NA	TGTGCCAGCAGCTCTACTACAGGGAGAACTGAAGCTTTCTTT	CASSSTTGRTEAFF
NA	TRBV7-9	TRBJ2-1	TRBD2	TGTGCCAGCAGCCCCAAGGGGAGGCCTAAAGTCCCTCGGGGGGACAATGAGCAGTTCTTC	CASSPKGRPKVPRGDNEQFF
few	TRBV5-6	TRBJ2-2	NA	TGTGCCAGCAGCTTGGATGCGGGGTTCACCGGGGAGCTGTTTTTT	CASSLDAGFTGELFF